The 19 T cell receptor beta chains listed next were all sequenced from one sample in a study of regulatory T cells in long-lasting Graves disease. Researchers made TCR beta libraries by using iRepertoire HTBI primers and running Arm-PCR on CDR3 regions. MiXCR, run by TCRdb on the multiplex PCR reads, gives a single entry per CDR3 protein. The sample carries roughly 450,000 distinct CDR3 sequences, around 20% recorded once. The time point denotes: persistent/refractory GD, antithyroid drugs over 5 years with positive TRAb. PBMC RNA was the source of the TCR library. The sequences come from peripheral blood mononuclear cells (PBMCs), collected when the disease was refractory, from a patient treated with antithyroid drugs. Receptor source: a female donor with Graves disease.

Of note for this clonotype: Compared with germline, one end of the junction differs, possibly owing to a read error. The chain couples TRBV6-5 to TRBJ2-2; 8 bases agree with TRBD1. This CDR3 has 17 residues. Germline CDR1 is MNHEY and CDR2 is SVGAGI. As DNA, the CDR3 is TGTGCCAGCAATTACTTACAGGGGGAAGGAAGTACCGGGGAGCTGTTTTTT. It yields the protein CASNYLQGEGSTGELFF.

This clonotype has just one count. Germline is not matched at one junction end, which may reflect a read error. The rearrangement uses TRBV7-2 and TRBJ2-7; TRBD2 aligns across 14 bases. This CDR3 contains 18 residues. CDR1 is SGHTA, CDR2 FQGNSA, per germline. The CDR3 protein is CASSQELGTSGSSYEQYF. The CDR3 bases are TGCGCCAGCAGCCAAGAGTTGGGGACTAGCGGGAGTTCCTACGAGCAGTACTTC.

This clonotype was counted ten times or more. The chain employs TRBV28 and TRBJ1-5, with D uncertain. Per the germline V gene, CDR1 is MDHEN and CDR2 is SYDVKM. The CDR3 contains 16 residues. Trimming stripped 1 base from V and 0 bases from J, with 10 bases between. The CDR3 nucleotides read TGTGCCAGCAGTTTATTCAACAGATATAGCAATCAGCCCCAGCATTTT. It is translated as CASSLFNRYSNQPQHF.

J is TRBJ2-7 and V is TRBV15; no definite D call. The CDR3 extends over 15 amino acids. Trimming stripped 1 base from V and 7 bases from J, with 17 bases between. Germline CDR1 reads LNHNV; CDR2 reads YYDKDF (reference sequence). For the CDR3, the DNA is TGTGCCACCAGCAGAGGCGAGACACGGACCCTGGAGCAGTACTTC. Its translation is CATSRGETRTLEQYF.

This clonotype was observed many times. This sequence joins TRBV28 and TRBJ1-4; 7 nucleotides line up with TRBD1. Germline CDR1 and CDR2: MDHEN and SYDVKM. The CDR3 has 15 residues. V dropped 4 bases and J dropped 4; count of bases not matched to a gene: 6. CDR3 residues: CASSSTGRGNEKLFF. The CDR3 nucleotides are TGTGCCAGCAGTTCGACAGGGCGAGGTAATGAAAAACTGTTTTTT.

This clonotype occurred many times. V and J are TRBV2 and TRBJ2-5; possible D gene TRBD1, 5 bases. Between the trimmed V and J ends, which lost 6 bases and 5 bases, there was a span of 16 bases. The length of the CDR3 is 14 residues. The germline gives CDR1 SNHLY, CDR2 FYNNEI. The CDR3 loop is CASRPREYLETQYF. As DNA, the CDR3 is TGTGCCAGCAGGCCCAGGGAATATTTGGAGACCCAGTACTTC.

This clonotype was seen a handful of times. The V and J genes are TRBV10-3 and TRBJ2-3; 12 bases line up with TRBD2. V was clipped by 4 bases and J by 4 bases; unmatched bases: 3. This CDR3 comprises 15 residues. CDR1 ENHRY and CDR2 SYGVKD come from the germline V gene. The CDR3 is CAISGLAGVPDTQYF. The CDR3 region has the DNA TGTGCCATCAGTGGACTAGCGGGAGTACCAGATACGCAGTATTTT.

This sequence joins TRBV7-2 and TRBJ2-5, with TRBD2 identical over 9 bases. Germline V lookup: CDR1 SGHTA, CDR2 FQGNSA. Trimming at V came to 5 bases and at J to 3 bases, leaving 10 bases not matched to a gene. The CDR3 sequence is 16 residues long. The CDR3 region is CASSQVMTSGEETQYF. In DNA, the CDR3 is TGTGCCAGCAGCCAAGTTATGACTAGCGGTGAAGAGACCCAGTACTTC.

This chain connects TRBV5-1 to TRBJ2-7; 7 nucleotides agree with TRBD1. The CDR3 loop spans 14 amino acids. Germline CDR1 is SGHRS and CDR2 is YFSETQ. The J segment lost 3 bases and the V segment lost 4 bases, leaving 7 bases of the junction unmatched. The DNA for the CDR3 is TGCGCCAGCAGCCTGACAGGGACCCTCTACGAGCAGTACTTC. Translating it yields CASSLTGTLYEQYF.

Worth noting for this clonotype: One end of the junction varies from germline; a read error may be responsible. CDR3 sequence (DNA): TGTGCCAGCAGCACCGGACAGGGTCGAGCGGTTGGCTACACCTTC. This gives the protein CASSTGQGRAVGYTF. The chain is built from TRBV5-1 and TRBJ1-2; 8 bases align to TRBD1. This CDR3 region has 15 residues. Germline V gene lookup returns CDR1 SGHRS and CDR2 YFSETQ. Drawing the rest from reference TRBV5-1 and TRBJ1-2, the complete variable domain is KAGVTQTPRYLIKTRGQQVTLSCSPISGHRSVSWYQQTPGQGLQFLFEYFSETQRNKGNFPGRFSGRQFSNSRSEMNVSTLELGDSALYLCASSTGQGRAVGYTFGSGTRLTVV.

Remarks on this clonotype: The germline gene is not matched at one end of the junction; a read error may be the cause. The chain recombines TRBV2 with TRBJ2-7, with TRBD2 identical over 9 bases. The CDR3 is made up of 17 amino acids. CDR1 is SNHLY, CDR2 FYNNEI, per germline. CDR3 protein: CASSQGGGAGYSYEQYF. Written as DNA, the CDR3 is TGCGCCAGCAGCCAAGGCGGGGGGGCGGGGTATTCCTACGAGCAGTACTTC.

For this clonotype: Mismatch with germline at one junction end may stem from a read error. This chain connects TRBV7-2 to TRBJ2-5; 8 bases align to TRBD2. Germline V lookup: CDR1 SGHTA, CDR2 FQGNSA. CDR3 length equals 13 residues. The DNA of the CDR3 is TGCGCCAGCAGCGGGGGAGTTCAAGAGACCCAGTACTTC. Residues: CASSGGVQETQYF.

CDR3 region: CATSDPAGTDTQYF. CDR3 bases: TGTGCCACCAGTGATCCAGCGGGCACAGATACGCAGTATTTT. The chain joins TRBV24-1 to TRBJ2-3; weak D call: TRBD2 (5 bases). Trimming took 3 bases from V and 1 from J, leaving 7 bases between them. Per the germline V gene, CDR1 is KGHDR and CDR2 is SFDVKD. The CDR3 extends over 14 amino acids.

This clonotype came up many times. The gene calls are TRBV2 and TRBJ2-7, with 8 bases aligning to TRBD2. After removal of 4 bases from V and 7 bases from J, the junction contained 6 bases not matched to a gene. Germline assignment: CDR1 SNHLY and CDR2 FYNNEI. The CDR3 runs to 13 residues. CDR3 bases: TGTGCCAGCAGTGGTAATAGCGGGATTGAGCAGTACTTC. Amino acids: CASSGNSGIEQYF.

The rearrangement links TRBV7-2 to TRBJ2-7, with 14 bases lining up with TRBD2. CDR1 is SGHTA and CDR2 is FQGNSA in the germline V gene. CDR3 length equals 16 residues. V shed 6 bases and J 2 bases; nucleotides not matched to a gene: 6. The CDR3 nucleotides read TGTGCCAGCAGGGGGACTAGCGGGAGTAGGACCTACGAGCAGTACTTC. It translates to CASRGTSGSRTYEQYF.

This clonotype appeared a single time. Just one base apart from a much larger clone, this may be a read error. The chain couples TRBV27 to TRBJ2-2, with D perhaps matching TRBD1 (6 bases). Germline loops: CDR1 MNHEY, CDR2 SMNVEV (reference sequence). The CDR3 runs 15 residues. This chain's CDR3 is CASSFGLGGTEELFF. In nucleotides, the CDR3 is TGTGCCAGCAGTTTCGGGCTAGGGGGTACCGAGGAGCTGTTTTTT.

The rearrangement uses TRBV20-1 and TRBJ1-2; D not certain. The V gene's germline CDR1 is DFQATT and CDR2 SNEGSKA (reference sequence). There are 13 residues in the CDR3. CDR3 nucleotide sequence: TGCACCCGTCTTGAGATTACTAACTATGGCTACACCTTC. It translates to CTRLEITNYGYTF.

This clonotype has only a few counts. The gene calls are TRBV5-5 and TRBJ2-7; D may match TRBD1 or TRBD2 (5 bases each). V lost 5 bases to trimming and J lost 0 bases, with 12 bases between them. The germline V gene encodes CDR1 SGHKS and CDR2 YYEKEE (reference sequence). The CDR3 has 14 residues. The DNA of the CDR3 is TGTGCCAGCAGAGACCGGGACGCCTCCTACGAGCAGTACTTC. It codes for CASRDRDASYEQYF.

The rearrangement joins TRBV19 to TRBJ2-4; D may be TRBD2 (6 bases). Germline CDR1 is LNHDA and CDR2 is SQIVND (reference sequence). V lost 4 bases and J lost 5, with 15 bases in between. The CDR3 has 15 residues. CDR3 bases: TGTGCCAGTAGTAAGGGCCGGGGGATCGAAAACATTCAGTACTTC. Its translation: CASSKGRGIENIQYF.